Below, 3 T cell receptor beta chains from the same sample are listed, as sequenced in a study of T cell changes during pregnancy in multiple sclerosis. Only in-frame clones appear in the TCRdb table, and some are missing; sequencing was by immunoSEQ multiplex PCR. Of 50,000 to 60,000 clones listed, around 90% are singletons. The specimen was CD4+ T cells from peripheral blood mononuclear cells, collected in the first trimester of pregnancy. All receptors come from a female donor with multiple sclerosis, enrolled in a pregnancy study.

In DNA, the CDR3 is TGTGCCAGCAGCTTGAGCGGGGGGCCGCAAGAGACCCAGTACTTC. This sequence encodes CASSLSGGPQETQYF. The gene calls are TRBV5-4 and TRBJ2-5; 9 positions agree with TRBD2. Trimming took 1 base from V and 2 from J; bases not matched to a gene: 3. The V gene's germline CDR1 is SGHNT and CDR2 YYREEE (reference sequence). There are 15 residues in the CDR3.

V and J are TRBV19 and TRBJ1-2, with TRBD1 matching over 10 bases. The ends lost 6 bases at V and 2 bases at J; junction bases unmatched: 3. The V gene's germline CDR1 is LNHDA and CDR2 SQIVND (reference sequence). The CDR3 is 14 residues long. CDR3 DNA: TGTGCCAGTAGATCGGGACAGGGGAACTATGGCTACACCTTC. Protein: CASRSGQGNYGYTF.

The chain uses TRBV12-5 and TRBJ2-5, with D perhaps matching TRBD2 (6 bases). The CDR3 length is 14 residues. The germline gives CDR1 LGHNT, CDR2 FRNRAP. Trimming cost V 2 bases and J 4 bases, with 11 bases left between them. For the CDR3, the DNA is TGTGCTAGTGGTTTGACGGGGAGGCCAGAGACCCAGTACTTC. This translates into CASGLTGRPETQYF.